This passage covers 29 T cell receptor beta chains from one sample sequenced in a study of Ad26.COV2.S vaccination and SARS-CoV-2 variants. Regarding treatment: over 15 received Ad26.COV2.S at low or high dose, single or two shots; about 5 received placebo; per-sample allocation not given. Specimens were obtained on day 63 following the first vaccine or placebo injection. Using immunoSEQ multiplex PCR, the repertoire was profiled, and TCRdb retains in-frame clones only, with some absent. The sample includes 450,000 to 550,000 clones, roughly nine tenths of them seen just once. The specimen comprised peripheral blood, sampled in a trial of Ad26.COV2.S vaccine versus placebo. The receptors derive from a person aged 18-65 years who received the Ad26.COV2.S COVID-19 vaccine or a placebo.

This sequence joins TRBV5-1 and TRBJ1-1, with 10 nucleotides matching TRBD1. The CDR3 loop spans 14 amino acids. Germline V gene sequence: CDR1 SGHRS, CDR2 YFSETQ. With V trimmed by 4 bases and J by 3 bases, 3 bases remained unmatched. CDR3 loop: CASSEDRGDTEAFF. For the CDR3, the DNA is TGCGCCAGCAGCGAGGACAGGGGGGACACTGAAGCTTTCTTT.

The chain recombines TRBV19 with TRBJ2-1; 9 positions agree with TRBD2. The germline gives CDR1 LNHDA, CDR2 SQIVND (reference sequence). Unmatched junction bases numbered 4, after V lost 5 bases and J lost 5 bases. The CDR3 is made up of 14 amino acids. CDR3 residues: CASSGRGGHNEQFF. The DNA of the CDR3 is TGTGCCAGTAGTGGGCGGGGGGGCCACAATGAGCAGTTCTTC.

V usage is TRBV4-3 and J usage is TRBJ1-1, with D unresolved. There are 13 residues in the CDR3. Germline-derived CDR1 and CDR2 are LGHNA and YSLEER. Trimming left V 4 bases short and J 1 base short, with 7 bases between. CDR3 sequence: CASSRSWNTEAFF. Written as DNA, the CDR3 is TGCGCCAGCAGCCGCTCGTGGAACACTGAAGCTTTCTTT.

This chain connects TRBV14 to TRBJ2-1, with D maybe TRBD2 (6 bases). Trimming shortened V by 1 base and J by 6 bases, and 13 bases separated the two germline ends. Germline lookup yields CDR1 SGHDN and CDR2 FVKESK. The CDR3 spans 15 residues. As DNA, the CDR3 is TGTGCCAGCAGCCAAGGATGGGGGAGGCCCAATGAGCAGTTCTTC. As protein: CASSQGWGRPNEQFF.

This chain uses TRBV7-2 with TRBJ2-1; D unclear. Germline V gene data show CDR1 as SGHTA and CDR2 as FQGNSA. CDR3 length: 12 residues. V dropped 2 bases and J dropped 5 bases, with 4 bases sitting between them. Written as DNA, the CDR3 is TGTGCCAGCAGCTTAAGAAACAATGAGCAGTTCTTC. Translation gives CASSLRNNEQFF. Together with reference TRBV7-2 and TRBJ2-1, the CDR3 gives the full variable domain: GAGVSQSPSNKVTEKGKDVELRCDPISGHTALYWYRQSLGQGLEFLIYFQGNSAPDKSGLPSDRFSAERTGGSVSTLTIQRTQQEDSAVYLCASSLRNNEQFFGPGTRLTVL.

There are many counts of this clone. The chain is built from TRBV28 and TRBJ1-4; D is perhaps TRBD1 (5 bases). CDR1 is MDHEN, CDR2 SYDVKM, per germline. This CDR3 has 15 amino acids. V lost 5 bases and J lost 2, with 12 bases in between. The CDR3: CASSPGGMTNEKLFF. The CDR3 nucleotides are TGTGCCAGCAGTCCGGGGGGGATGACTAATGAAAAACTGTTTTTT.

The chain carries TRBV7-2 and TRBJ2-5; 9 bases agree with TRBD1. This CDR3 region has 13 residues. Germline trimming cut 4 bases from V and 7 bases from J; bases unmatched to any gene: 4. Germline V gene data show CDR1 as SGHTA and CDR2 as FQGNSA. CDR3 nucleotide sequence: TGTGCCAGCAGCTCCAGACAGGGGGGGACCCAGTACTTC. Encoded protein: CASSSRQGGTQYF.

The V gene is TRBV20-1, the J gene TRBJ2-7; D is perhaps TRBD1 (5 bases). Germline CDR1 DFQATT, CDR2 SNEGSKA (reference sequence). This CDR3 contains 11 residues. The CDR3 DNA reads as TGCAGCATACAGGAAACCCACGAGCAGTACTTC. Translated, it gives CSIQETHEQYF.

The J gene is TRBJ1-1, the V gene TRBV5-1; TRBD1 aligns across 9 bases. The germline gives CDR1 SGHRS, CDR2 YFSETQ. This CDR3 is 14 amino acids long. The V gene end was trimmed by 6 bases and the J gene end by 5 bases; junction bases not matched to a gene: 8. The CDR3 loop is CASKPGQGLTEAFF. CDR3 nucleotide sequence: TGCGCCAGCAAGCCGGGACAGGGTCTGACTGAAGCTTTCTTT.

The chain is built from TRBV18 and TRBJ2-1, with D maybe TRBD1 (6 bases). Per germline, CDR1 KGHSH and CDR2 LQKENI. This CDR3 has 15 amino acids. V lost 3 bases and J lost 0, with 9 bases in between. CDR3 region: CASSPDRSSYNEQFF. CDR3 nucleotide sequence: TGTGCCAGCTCACCGGACAGAAGCTCCTACAATGAGCAGTTCTTC.

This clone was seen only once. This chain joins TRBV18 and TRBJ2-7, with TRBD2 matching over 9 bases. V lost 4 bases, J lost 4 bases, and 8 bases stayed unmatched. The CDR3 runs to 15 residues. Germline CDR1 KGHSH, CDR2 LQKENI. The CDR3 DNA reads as TGTGCCAGCTCACTCGGACAGGCGGGAGGGTACGAGCAGTACGTC. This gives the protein CASSLGQAGGYEQYV.

The CDR3 region is CASRYRGNNEKLFF. DNA for the CDR3: TGTGCCAGCAGGTACAGGGGAAATAATGAAAAACTGTTTTTT. The rearrangement links TRBV7-8 to TRBJ1-4, with 7 bases fitting TRBD1. Germline CDR1 is SGHVS and CDR2 is FQNEAQ. This CDR3 contains 14 residues. Trimming took 6 bases from V and 4 from J; bases not matched to a gene: 5.

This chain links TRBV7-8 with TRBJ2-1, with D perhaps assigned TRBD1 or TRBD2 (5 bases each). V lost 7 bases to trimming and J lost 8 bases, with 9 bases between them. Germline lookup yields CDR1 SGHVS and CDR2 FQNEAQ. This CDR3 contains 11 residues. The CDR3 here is CASTRGDEQFF. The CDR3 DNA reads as TGTGCCAGCACCCGAGGGGATGAGCAGTTCTTC.

The CDR3 sequence: CASSAEPTGSYNEQFF. For the CDR3, the DNA is TGTGCCAGCAGTGCGGAACCGACTGGTTCCTACAATGAGCAGTTCTTC. The J gene is TRBJ2-1, the V gene TRBV2; no definite D call. V was clipped by 4 bases and J by 1 base, with 14 bases between them. Germline CDR1 is SNHLY and CDR2 is FYNNEI. This CDR3 is built from 16 residues.

The CDR3 reads CAGTANTEAFF. CDR3 bases: TGTGCCGGCACCGCGAACACTGAAGCTTTCTTT. J is TRBJ1-1 and V is TRBV7-9; no clear D. The CDR3 totals 11 residues. Germline V lookup: CDR1 SEHNR, CDR2 FQNEAQ (reference sequence). Trimming took off 11 bases at V and 1 base at J, with 8 bases between the two ends.

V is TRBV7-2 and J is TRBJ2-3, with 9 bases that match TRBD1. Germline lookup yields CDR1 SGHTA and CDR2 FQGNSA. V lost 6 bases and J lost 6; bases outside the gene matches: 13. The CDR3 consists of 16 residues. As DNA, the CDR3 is TGTGCCAGCAGTTTCCCCGGGACAGGGCCCGGGGATACGCAGTATTTT. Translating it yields CASSFPGTGPGDTQYF.

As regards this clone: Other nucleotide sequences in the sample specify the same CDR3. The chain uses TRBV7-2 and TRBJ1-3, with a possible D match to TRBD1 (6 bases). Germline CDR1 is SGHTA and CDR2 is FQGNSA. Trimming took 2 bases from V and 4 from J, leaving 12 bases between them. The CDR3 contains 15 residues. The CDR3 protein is CASSLYRVSGNTIYF. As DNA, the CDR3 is TGTGCCAGCAGCTTATACAGGGTATCCGGAAACACCATATATTTT.

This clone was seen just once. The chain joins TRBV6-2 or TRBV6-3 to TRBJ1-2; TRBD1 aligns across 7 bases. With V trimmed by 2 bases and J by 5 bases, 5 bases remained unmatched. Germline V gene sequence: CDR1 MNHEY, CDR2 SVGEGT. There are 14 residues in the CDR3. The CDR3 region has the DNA TGTGCCAGCAGTTACCTCGGGACAGCGTATGGCTACACCTTC. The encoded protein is CASSYLGTAYGYTF.

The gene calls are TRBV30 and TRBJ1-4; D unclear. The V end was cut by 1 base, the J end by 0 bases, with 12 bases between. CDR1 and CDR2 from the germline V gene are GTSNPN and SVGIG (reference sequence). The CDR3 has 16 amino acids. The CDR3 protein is CAWSGPASATNEKLFF. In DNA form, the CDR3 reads TGTGCCTGGAGTGGACCCGCCAGCGCAACTAATGAAAAACTGTTTTTT.

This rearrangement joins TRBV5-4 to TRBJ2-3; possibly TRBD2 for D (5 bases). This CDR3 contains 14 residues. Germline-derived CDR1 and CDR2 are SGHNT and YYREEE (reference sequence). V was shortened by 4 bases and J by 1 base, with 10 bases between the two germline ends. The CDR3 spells CASSPEGGTDTQYF. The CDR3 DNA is TGTGCCAGCAGCCCCGAGGGTGGCACAGATACGCAGTATTTT.

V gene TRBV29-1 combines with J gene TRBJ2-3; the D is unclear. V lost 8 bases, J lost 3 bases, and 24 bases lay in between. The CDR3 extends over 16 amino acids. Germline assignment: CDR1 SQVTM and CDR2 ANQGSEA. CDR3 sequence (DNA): TGCAGCCTTCAATGTGGGTGGATCGAGAGGACAGATACGCAGTATTTT. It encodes CSLQCGWIERTDTQYF.

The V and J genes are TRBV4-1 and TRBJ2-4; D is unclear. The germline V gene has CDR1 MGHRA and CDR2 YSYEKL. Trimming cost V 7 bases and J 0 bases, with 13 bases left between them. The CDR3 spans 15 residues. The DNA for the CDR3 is TGCGCCAGCACGCCGGTGCCGGGAGCCAAAAACATTCAGTACTTC. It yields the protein CASTPVPGAKNIQYF.

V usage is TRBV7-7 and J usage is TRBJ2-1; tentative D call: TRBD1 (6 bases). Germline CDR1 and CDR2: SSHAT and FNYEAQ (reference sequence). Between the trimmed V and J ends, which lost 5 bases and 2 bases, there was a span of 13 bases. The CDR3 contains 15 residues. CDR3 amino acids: CASSPGVGTYNEQFF. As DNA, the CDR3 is TGTGCCAGCAGCCCAGGGGTCGGGACCTACAATGAGCAGTTCTTC. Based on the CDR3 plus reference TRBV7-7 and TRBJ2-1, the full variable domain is GAGVSQSPRYKVTKRGQDVTLRCDPISSHATLYWYQQALGQGPEFLTYFNYEAQPDKSGLPSDRFSAERPEGSISTLTIQRTEQRDSAMYRCASSPGVGTYNEQFFGPGTRLTVL.

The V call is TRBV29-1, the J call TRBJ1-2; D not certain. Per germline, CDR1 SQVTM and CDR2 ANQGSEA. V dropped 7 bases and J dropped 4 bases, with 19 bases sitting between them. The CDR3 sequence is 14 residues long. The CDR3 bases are TGCAGCGCTCGCGGTGGATTCCCCCTCTATGGCTACACCTTC. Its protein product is CSARGGFPLYGYTF.

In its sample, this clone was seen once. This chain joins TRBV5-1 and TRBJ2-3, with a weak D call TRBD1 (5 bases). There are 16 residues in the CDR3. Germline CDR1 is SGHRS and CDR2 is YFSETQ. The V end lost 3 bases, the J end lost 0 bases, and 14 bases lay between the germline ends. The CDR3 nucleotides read TGCGCCAGCAGCTCCCAGGGATATACTAGCACAGATACGCAGTATTTT. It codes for CASSSQGYTSTDTQYF.

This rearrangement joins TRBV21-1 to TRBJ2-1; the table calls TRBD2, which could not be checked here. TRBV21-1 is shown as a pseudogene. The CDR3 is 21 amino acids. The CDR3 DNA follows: TGTGCCAGCAGCACCTACCCGGGACTAGCGGGAGAATCGGGGTCCTACAATGAGCAGTTCTTC. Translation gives CASSTYPGLAGESGSYNEQFF.

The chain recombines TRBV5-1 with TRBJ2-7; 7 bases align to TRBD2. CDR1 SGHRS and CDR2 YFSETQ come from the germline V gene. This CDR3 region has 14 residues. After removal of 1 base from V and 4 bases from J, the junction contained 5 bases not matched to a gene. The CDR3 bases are TGCGCCAGCAGCTTGAGCGGGACGAAGTACGAGCAGTACTTC. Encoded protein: CASSLSGTKYEQYF.

CDR3 protein: CASSLSYSNQPQHF. CDR3 DNA: TGTGCCAGCAGCTTAAGTTATAGCAATCAGCCCCAGCATTTT. V is TRBV7-8 and J is TRBJ1-5; D gene unclear. CDR1 is SGHVS, CDR2 FQNEAQ, per germline. CDR3 length: 14 residues. V shed 2 bases and J shed 0 bases, with 5 bases lying between them.

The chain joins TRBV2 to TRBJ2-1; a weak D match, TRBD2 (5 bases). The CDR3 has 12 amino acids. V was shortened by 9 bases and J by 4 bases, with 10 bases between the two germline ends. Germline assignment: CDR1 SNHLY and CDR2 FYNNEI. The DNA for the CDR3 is TGTGCCAGTGAGGAGGATTACAATGAGCAGTTCTTC. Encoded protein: CASEEDYNEQFF.